This T cell receptor (beta chain) emerged from a study of blood T cell repertoires in COVID-19. Study details: In each case, the material was cDNA or gDNA derived from T cells, B-cell-depleted T cells, or PBMCs.

Generated by immunoSEQ multiplex PCR, the TCRdb table keeps only in-frame clones and is missing some. The sample lists more than 95,000 clones, about four fifths occurring once. The CDR3 spans 13 residues. Trimming took off 1 base at V and 2 bases at J, with 5 bases between the two ends. CDR1 is LGHNA and CDR2 is YSLEER in the germline V gene. This clonotype was sampled from a woman older than 75 with acute or convalescent COVID-19. Sample: peripheral blood. The chain uses TRBV4-3 and TRBJ2-5, with D unresolved. This CDR3 reads CASSQASQETQYF. The DNA for the CDR3 is TGCGCCAGCAGCCAAGCCTCTCAAGAGACCCAGTACTTC.